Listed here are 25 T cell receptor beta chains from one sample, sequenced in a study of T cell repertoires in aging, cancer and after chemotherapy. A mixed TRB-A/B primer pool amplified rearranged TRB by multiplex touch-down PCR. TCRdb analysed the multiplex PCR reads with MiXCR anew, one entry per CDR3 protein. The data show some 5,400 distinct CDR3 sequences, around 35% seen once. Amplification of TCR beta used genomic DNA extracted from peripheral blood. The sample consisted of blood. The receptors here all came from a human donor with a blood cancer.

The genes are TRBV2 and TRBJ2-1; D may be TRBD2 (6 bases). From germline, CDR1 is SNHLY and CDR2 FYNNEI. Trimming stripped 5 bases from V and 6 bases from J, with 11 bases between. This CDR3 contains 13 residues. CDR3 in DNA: TGTGCCAGCAGTCTGACGGGACTCAATGAGCAGTTCTTC. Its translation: CASSLTGLNEQFF.

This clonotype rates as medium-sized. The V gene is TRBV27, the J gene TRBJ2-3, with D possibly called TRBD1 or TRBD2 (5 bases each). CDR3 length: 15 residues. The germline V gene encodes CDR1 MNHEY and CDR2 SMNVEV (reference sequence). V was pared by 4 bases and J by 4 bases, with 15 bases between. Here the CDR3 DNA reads TGTGCCAGCAGTTGGGTTGGGGGACGCGCAGATACGCAGTATTTT. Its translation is CASSWVGGRADTQYF.

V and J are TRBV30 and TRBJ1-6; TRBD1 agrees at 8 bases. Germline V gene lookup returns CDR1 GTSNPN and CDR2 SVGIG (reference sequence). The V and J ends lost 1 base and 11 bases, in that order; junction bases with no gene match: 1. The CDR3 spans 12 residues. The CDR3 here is CAWSAGGTPLHF. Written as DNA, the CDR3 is TGTGCCTGGAGTGCAGGGGGCACACCCCTCCACTTT.

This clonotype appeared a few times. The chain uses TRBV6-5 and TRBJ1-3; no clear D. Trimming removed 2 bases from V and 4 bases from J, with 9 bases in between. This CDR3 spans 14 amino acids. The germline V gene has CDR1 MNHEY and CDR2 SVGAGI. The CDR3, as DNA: TGTGCCAGCAGTTACCAGGCGGGCGGAAACACCATATATTTT. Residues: CASSYQAGGNTIYF.

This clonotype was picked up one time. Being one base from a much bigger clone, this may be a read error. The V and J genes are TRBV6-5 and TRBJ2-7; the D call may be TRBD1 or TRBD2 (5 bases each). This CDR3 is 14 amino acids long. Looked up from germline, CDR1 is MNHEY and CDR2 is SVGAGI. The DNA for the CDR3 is TGTGCCAGCAGTTACTCGCCGGGGACCTACCAGCAGTACTTC. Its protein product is CASSYSPGTYQQYF.

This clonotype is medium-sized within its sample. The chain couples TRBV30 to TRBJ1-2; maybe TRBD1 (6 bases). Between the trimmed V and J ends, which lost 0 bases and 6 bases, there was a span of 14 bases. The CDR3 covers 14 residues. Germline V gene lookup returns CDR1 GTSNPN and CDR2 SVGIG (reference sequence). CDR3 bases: TGTGCCTGGAGTGTAACAGGGATAGGACATGGCTACACCTTC. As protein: CAWSVTGIGHGYTF.

The CDR3 protein is CASLPTSGETQYF. The CDR3 DNA reads as TGTGCCAGCTTACCTACTTCCGGAGAGACCCAGTACTTC. This chain uses TRBV18 with TRBJ2-7; D uncertain. The J call may be faulty, since TRBJ2-5 better matches the DNA end. The CDR3 length is 13 residues. CDR1 KGHSH and CDR2 LQKENI come from the germline V gene.

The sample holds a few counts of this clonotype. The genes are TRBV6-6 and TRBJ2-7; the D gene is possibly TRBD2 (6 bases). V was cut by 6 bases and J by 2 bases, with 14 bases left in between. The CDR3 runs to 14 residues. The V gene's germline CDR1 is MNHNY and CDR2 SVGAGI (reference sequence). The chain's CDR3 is CASSPLSGAYEQYF. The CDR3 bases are TGTGCCAGCAGCCCCCTATCGGGGGCCTACGAGCAGTACTTC.

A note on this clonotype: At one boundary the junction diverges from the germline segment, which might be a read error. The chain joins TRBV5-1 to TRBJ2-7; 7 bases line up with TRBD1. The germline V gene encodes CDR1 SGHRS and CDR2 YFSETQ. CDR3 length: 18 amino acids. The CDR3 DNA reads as TGTGCCAGCAGCTTGAGCGGCAGTGGCAGGGGGAGATCCTACGAGCAGTACTTC. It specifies CASSLSGSGRGRSYEQYF.

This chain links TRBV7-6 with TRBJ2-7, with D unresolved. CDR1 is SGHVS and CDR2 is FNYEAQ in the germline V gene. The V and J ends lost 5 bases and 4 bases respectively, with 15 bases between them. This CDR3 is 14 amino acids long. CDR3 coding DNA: TGTGCCAGCAGCCTGCAGAATCAAGCTTACGAGCAGTACTTC. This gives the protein CASSLQNQAYEQYF.

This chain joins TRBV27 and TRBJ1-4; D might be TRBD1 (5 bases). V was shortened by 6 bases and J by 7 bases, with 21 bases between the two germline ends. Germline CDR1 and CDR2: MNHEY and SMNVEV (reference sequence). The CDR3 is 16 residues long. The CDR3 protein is CASSPGFGGIGEKLFF. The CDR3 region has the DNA TGTGCCAGCAGCCCTGGATTCGGGGGAATCGGTGAAAAACTGTTTTTT.

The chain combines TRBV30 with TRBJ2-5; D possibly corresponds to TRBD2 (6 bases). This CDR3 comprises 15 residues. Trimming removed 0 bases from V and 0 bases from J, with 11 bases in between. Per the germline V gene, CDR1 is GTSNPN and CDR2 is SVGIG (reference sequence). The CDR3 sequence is CAWSVRGGNQETQYF. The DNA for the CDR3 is TGTGCCTGGAGTGTACGTGGGGGGAACCAAGAGACCCAGTACTTC.

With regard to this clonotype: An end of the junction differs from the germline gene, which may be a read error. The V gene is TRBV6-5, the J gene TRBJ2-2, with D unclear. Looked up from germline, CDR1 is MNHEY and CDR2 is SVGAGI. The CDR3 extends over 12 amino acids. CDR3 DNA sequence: TGTGCCAGCATTTACGGAATCGGGGAGCTGTTTTTT. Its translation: CASIYGIGELFF.

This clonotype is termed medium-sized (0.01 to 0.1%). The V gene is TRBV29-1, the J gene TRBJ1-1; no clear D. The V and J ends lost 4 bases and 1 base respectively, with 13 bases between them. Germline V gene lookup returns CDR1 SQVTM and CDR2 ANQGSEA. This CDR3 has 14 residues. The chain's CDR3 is CSVVSLSRNTEAFF. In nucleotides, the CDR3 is TGCAGCGTTGTGAGTCTTTCTAGGAACACTGAAGCTTTCTTT. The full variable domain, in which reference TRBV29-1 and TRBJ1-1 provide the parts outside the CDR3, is SAVISQKPSRDICQRGTSLTIQCQVDSQVTMMFWYRQQPGQSLTLIATANQGSEATYESGFVIDKFPISRPNLTFSTLTVSNMSPEDSSIYLCSVVSLSRNTEAFFGQGTRLTVV.

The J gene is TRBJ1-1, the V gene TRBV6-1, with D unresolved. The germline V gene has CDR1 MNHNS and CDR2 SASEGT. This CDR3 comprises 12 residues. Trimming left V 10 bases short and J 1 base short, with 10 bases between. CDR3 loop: CATTDPNTEAFF. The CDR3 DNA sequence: TGTGCCACCACCGACCCGAACACTGAAGCTTTCTTT.

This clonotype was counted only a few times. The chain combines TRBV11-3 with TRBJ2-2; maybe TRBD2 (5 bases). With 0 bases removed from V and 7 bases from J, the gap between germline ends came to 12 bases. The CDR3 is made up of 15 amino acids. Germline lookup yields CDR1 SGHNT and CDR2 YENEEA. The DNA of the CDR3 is TGTGCCAGCAGCTTAGACCCTAGCCGTAACGGGGAGCTGTTTTTT. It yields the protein CASSLDPSRNGELFF.

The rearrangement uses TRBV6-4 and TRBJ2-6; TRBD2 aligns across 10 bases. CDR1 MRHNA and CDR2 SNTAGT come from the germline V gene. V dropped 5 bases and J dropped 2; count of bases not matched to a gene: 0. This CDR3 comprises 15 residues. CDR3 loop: CASSLAGAGANVLTF. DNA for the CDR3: TGTGCCAGCAGTCTAGCGGGGGCTGGGGCCAACGTCCTGACTTTC.

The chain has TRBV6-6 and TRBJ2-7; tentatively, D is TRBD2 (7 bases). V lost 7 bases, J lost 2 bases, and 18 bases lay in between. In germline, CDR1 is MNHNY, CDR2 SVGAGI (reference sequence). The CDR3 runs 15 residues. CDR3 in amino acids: CASTPRGRGTYEQYF. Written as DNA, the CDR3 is TGTGCCAGCACTCCAAGGGGGAGGGGAACCTACGAGCAGTACTTC.

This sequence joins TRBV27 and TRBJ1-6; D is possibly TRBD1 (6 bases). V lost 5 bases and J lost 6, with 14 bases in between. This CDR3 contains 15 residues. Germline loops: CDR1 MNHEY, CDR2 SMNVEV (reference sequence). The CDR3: CASSAFTGINSPLHF. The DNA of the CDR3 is TGTGCCAGCAGTGCCTTCACAGGGATTAATTCACCCCTCCACTTT.

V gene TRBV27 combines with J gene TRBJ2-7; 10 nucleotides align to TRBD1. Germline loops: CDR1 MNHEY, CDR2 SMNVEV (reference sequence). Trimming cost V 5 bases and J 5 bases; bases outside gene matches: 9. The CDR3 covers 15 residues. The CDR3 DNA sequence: TGTGCCAGCAGTCTGACAGGGGGCGCGCTCCACGAGCAGTACTTC. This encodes CASSLTGGALHEQYF.

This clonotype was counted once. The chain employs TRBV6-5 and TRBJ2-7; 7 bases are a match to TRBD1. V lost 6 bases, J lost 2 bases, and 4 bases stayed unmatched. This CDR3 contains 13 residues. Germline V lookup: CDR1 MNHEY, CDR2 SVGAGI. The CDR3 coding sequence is TGTGCCAGCAGCACCGGGACAGCCTACGAGCAGTACTTC. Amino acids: CASSTGTAYEQYF.

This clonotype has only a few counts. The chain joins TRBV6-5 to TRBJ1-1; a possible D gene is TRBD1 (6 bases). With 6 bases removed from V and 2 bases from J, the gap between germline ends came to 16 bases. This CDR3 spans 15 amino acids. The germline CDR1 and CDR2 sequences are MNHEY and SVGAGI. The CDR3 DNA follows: TGTGCCAGCAGAATTAATCCGGGACAAAACACTGAAGCTTTCTTT. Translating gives CASRINPGQNTEAFF.

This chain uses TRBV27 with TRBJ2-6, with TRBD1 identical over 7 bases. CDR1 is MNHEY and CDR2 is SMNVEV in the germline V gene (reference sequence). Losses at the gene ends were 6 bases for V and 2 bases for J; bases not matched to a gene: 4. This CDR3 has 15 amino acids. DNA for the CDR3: TGTGCCAGCAGGGAAGACAGGGCTGGGGCCAACGTCCTGACTTTC. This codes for CASREDRAGANVLTF.

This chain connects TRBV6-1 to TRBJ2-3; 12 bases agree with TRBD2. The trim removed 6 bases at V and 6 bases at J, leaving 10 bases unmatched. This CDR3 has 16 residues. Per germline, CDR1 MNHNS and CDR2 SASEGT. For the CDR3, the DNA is TGTGCCAGCAGAACCCGACTAGCGGGGGAAGCGGATACGCAGTATTTT. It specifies CASRTRLAGEADTQYF.

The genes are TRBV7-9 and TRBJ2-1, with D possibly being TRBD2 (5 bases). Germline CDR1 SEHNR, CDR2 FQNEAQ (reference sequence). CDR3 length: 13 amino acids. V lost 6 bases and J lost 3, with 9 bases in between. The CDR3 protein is CASRDGIYNEQFF. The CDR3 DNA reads TGTGCCAGCAGGGACGGGATCTACAATGAGCAGTTCTTC.